Listed here are 6 T cell receptor beta chains from one sample, sequenced in a study of T cell responses to AZD1222 COVID-19 vaccine. Assay used: immunoSEQ multiplex PCR; TCRdb lists only in-frame clones, some missing. Of around 100,000 clones detected, approximately 88% appear once; the ten largest clones hold 20% to 25%. The starting material was peripheral blood, obtained on day 0 of AZD1222 vaccination. Every receptor here comes from an adult in good health.

The V call is TRBV30, the J call TRBJ2-4; D is unclear. V shed 0 bases and J shed 0 bases, with 3 bases lying between them. Germline assignment: CDR1 GTSNPN and CDR2 SVGIG (reference sequence). The CDR3 has 13 amino acids. This chain's CDR3 is CAWSVQAKNIQYF. Written as DNA, the CDR3 is TGTGCCTGGAGTGTACAAGCCAAAAACATTCAGTACTTC.

The table lists this clone with a count of one. The CDR3 coding sequence is TGTGCCAGTAGTATTTTAACGGGGGCCAGGGCTGAAGCTTTCTTT. As protein: CASSILTGARAEAFF. The chain is built from TRBV19 and TRBJ1-1; D is possibly TRBD1 (6 bases). V lost 3 bases to trimming and J lost 6 bases, with 17 bases between them. The CDR3 loop spans 15 amino acids. The germline V gene has CDR1 LNHDA and CDR2 SQIVND (reference sequence).

The chain combines TRBV5-5 with TRBJ1-6; possible D gene TRBD1, 5 bases. Germline V CDR1 and CDR2: SGHKS, YYEKEE (reference sequence). This CDR3 has 15 amino acids. V was cut by 1 base and J by 8 bases, with 13 bases left in between. This CDR3 is CASSLLGTEDSPLHF. The CDR3 bases are TGTGCCAGCAGCTTGCTAGGGACGGAAGATTCACCCCTCCACTTT.

The chain employs TRBV6-2 or TRBV6-3 and TRBJ1-5; weak D call: TRBD1 (6 bases). V lost 6 bases and J lost 7, with 13 bases in between. The germline gives CDR1 MNHEY, CDR2 SVGEGT. CDR3 length equals 13 residues. In nucleotides, the CDR3 is TGTGCCAGCAGCCCCGGGACATTCCAGCCCCAGCATTTT. It encodes CASSPGTFQPQHF.

In this sample, this clone turned up once. The rearrangement joins TRBV27 to TRBJ1-5; D uncertain. The V gene's germline CDR1 is MNHEY and CDR2 SMNVEV (reference sequence). V lost 6 bases and J 1 base, leaving 7 bases between the germline ends. This CDR3 comprises 13 residues. The CDR3 DNA reads as TGTGCCAGCAGCATTGGAAGCAATCAGCCCCAGCATTTT. As protein: CASSIGSNQPQHF.

J is TRBJ2-1 and V is TRBV5-1; no firm D call. V was shortened by 4 bases and J by 4 bases, with 12 bases between the two germline ends. The CDR3 sequence is 14 residues long. Per the germline V gene, CDR1 is SGHRS and CDR2 is YFSETQ. CDR3: CASSALESYNEQFF. As DNA, the CDR3 is TGCGCCAGCAGCGCACTGGAGTCGTACAATGAGCAGTTCTTC. Full variable domain (outside the CDR3, taken from reference TRBV5-1 and TRBJ2-1): KAGVTQTPRYLIKTRGQQVTLSCSPISGHRSVSWYQQTPGQGLQFLFEYFSETQRNKGNFPGRFSGRQFSNSRSEMNVSTLELGDSALYLCASSALESYNEQFFGPGTRLTVL.